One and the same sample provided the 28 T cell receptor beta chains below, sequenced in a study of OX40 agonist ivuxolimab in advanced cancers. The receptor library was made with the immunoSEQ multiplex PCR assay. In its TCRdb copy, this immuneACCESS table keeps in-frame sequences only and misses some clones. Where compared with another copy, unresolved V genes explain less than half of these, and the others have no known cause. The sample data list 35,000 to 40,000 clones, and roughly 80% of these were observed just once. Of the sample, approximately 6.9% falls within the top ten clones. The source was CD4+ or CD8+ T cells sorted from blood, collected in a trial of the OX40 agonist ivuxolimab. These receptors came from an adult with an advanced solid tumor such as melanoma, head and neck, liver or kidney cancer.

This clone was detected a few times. CDR3 loop: CAWSKRDREYGYTF. The CDR3 DNA is TGTGCCTGGAGTAAAAGAGACAGGGAATATGGCTACACCTTC. The chain combines TRBV30 with TRBJ1-2; TRBD1 agrees at 7 bases. Per the germline V gene, CDR1 is GTSNPN and CDR2 is SVGIG (reference sequence). The CDR3 has 14 amino acids. J was trimmed by 5 bases and V by 2 bases; bases with no gene match: 8.

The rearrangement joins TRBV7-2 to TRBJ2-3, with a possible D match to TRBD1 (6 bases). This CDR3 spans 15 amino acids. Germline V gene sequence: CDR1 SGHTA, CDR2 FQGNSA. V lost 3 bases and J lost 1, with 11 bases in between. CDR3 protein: CASSLAGAGTDTQYF. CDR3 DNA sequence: TGTGCCAGCAGCTTGGCAGGGGCCGGCACAGATACGCAGTATTTT.

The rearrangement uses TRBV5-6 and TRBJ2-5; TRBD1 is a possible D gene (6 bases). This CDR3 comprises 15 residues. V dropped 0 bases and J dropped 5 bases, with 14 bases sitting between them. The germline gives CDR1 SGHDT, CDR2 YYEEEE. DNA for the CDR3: TGTGCCAGCAGCTTGGATTGGGGGCGCGAGGAGACCCAGTACTTC. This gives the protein CASSLDWGREETQYF.

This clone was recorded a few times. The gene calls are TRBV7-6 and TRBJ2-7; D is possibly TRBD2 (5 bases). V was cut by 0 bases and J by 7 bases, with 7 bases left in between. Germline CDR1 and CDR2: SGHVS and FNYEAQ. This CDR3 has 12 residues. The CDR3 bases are TGTGCCAGCAGCTTAGCCCGGGGAGAGCAGTACTTC. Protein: CASSLARGEQYF.

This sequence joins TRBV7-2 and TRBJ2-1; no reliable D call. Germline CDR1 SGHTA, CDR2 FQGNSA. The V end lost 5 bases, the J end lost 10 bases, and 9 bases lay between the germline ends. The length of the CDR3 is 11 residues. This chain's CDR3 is CASSPREEQFF. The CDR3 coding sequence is TGTGCCAGCAGCCCCCGAGAGGAGCAGTTCTTC.

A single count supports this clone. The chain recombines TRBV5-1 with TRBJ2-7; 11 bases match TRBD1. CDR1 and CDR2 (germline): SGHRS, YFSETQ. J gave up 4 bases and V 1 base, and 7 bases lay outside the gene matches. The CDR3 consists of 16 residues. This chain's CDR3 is CASSLTSGQGVYEQYF. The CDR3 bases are TGCGCCAGCAGCTTGACGTCGGGACAGGGGGTATACGAGCAGTACTTC.

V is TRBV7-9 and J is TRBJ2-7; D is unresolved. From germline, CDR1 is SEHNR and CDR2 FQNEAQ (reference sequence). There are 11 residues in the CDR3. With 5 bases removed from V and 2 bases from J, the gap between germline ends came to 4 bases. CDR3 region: CASSRTYEQYF. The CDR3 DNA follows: TGTGCCAGCAGCCGGACCTACGAGCAGTACTTC.

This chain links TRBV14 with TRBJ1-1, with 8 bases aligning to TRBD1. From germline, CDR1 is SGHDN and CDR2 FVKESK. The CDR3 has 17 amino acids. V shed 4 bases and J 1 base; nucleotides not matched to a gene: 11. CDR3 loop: CASSPWTGKGWNTEAFF. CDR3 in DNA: TGTGCCAGCAGCCCATGGACAGGGAAAGGATGGAACACTGAAGCTTTCTTT.

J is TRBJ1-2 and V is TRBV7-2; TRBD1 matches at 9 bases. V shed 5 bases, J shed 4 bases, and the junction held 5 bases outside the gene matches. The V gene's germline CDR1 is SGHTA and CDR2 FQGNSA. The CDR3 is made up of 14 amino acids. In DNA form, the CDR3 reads TGTGCCAGCAGCCGAGACAGGGGGGTCTATGGCTACACCTTC. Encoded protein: CASSRDRGVYGYTF.

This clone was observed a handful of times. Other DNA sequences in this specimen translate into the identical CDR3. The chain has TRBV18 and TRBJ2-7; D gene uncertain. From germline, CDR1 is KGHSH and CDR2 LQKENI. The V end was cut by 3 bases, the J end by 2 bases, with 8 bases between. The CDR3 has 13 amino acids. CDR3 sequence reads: CASSPSQTYEQYF. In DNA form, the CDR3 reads TGTGCCAGCTCACCTAGTCAAACCTACGAGCAGTACTTC.

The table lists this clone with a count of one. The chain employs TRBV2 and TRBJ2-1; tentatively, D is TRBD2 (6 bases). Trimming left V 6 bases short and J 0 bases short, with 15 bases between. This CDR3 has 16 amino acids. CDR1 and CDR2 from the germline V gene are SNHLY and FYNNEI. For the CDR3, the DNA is TGTGCCAGCAGAGGGTTAGGGCGGGACTCCTACAATGAGCAGTTCTTC. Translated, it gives CASRGLGRDSYNEQFF.

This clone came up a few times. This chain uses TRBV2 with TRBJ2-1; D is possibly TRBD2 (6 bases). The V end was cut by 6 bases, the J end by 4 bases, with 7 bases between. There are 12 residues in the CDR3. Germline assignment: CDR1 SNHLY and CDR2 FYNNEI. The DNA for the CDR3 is TGTGCCAGCAGGGACTATTACAATGAGCAGTTCTTC. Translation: CASRDYYNEQFF. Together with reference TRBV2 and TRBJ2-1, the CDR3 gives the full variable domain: EPEVTQTPSHQVTQMGQEVILRCVPISNHLYFYWYRQILGQKVEFLVSFYNNEISEKSEIFDDQFSVERPDGSNFTLKIRSTKLEDSAMYFCASRDYYNEQFFGPGTRLTVL.

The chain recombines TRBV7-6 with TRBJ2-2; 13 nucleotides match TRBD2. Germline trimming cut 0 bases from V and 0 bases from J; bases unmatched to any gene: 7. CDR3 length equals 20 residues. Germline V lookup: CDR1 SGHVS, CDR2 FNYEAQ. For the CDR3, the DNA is TGTGCCAGCAGCTTAGCTAACTCGGGACTAGCGGGGTCGAACACCGGGGAGCTGTTTTTT. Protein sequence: CASSLANSGLAGSNTGELFF.

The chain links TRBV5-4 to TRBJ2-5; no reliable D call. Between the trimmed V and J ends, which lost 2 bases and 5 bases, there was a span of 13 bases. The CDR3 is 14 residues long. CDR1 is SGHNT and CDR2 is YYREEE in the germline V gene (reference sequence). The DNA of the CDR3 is TGTGCCAGCAGCTTTCATGGGAAAAGGGAGACCCAGTACTTC. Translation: CASSFHGKRETQYF.

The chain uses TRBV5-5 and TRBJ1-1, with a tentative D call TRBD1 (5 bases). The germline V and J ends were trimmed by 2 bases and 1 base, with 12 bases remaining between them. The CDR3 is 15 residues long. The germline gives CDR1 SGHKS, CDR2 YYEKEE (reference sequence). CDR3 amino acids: CASSLFVGTNTEAFF. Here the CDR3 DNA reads TGTGCCAGCAGCTTATTTGTAGGGACGAACACTGAAGCTTTCTTT.

The CDR3 here is CASSLAGNQPEAFF. The CDR3, as DNA: TGTGCCAGCAGCCTTGCCGGCAATCAGCCTGAAGCTTTCTTT. J is TRBJ1-1 and V is TRBV7-2; unclear D gene. This CDR3 comprises 14 residues. Between the trimmed V and J ends, which lost 5 bases and 6 bases, there was a span of 16 bases. Germline CDR1 is SGHTA and CDR2 is FQGNSA.

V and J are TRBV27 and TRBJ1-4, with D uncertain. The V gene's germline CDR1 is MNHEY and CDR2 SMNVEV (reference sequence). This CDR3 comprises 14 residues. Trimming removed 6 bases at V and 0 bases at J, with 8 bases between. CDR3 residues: CASRDGSTNEKLFF. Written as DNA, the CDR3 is TGTGCCAGCAGGGACGGCTCAACTAATGAAAAACTGTTTTTT.

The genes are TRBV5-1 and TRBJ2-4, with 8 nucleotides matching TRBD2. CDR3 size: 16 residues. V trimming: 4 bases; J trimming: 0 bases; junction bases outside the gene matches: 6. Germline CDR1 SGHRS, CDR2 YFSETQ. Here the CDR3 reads CASSPRGGTAKNIQYF. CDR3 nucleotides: TGCGCCAGCAGCCCCCGGGGGGGGACAGCCAAAAACATTCAGTACTTC. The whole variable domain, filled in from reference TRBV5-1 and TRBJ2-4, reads KAGVTQTPRYLIKTRGQQVTLSCSPISGHRSVSWYQQTPGQGLQFLFEYFSETQRNKGNFPGRFSGRQFSNSRSEMNVSTLELGDSALYLCASSPRGGTAKNIQYFGAGTRLSVL.

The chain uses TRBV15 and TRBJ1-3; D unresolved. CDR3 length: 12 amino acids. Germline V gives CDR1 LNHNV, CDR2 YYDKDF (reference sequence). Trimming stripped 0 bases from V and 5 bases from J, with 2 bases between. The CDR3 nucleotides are TGTGCCACCAGCAGAGATAGAAACACCATATATTTT. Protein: CATSRDRNTIYF.

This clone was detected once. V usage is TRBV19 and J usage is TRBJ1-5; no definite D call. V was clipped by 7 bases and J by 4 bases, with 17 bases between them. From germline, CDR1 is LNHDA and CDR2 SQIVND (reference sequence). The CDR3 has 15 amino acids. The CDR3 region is CASTNPAYINQPQHF. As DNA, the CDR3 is TGTGCCAGTACCAACCCGGCCTACATTAATCAGCCCCAGCATTTT.

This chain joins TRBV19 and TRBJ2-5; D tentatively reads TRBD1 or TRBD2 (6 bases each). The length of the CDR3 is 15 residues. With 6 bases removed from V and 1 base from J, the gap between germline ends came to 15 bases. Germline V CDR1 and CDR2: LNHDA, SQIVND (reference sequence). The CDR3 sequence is CASSLVGGGQETQYF. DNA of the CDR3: TGTGCCAGTAGCCTGGTGGGGGGCGGCCAAGAGACCCAGTACTTC.

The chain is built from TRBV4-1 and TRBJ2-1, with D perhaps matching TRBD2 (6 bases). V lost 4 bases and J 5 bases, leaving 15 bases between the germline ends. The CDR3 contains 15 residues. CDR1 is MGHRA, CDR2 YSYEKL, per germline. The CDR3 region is CASSRWAGLNNEQFF. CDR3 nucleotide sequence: TGCGCCAGCAGCCGTTGGGCGGGGCTTAACAATGAGCAGTTCTTC.

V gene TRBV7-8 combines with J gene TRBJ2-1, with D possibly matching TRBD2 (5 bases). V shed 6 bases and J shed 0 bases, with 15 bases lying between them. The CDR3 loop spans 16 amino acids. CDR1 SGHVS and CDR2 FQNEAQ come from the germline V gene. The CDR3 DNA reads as TGTGCCAGCAGTTCCAGCGGCGCTAGCTCCTACAATGAGCAGTTCTTC. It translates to CASSSSGASSYNEQFF.

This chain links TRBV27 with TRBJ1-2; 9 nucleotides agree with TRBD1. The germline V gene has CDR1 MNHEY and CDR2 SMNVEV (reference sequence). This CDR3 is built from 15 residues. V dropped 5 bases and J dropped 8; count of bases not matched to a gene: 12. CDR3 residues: CASSLQQGAIDGYTF. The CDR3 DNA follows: TGTGCCAGCAGTCTCCAACAGGGGGCCATTGACGGCTACACCTTC.

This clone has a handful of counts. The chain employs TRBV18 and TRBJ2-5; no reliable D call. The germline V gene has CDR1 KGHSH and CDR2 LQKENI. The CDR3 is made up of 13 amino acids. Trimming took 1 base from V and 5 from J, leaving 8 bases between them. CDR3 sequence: CASSPQGVETQYF. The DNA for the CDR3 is TGTGCCAGCTCACCACAGGGTGTGGAGACCCAGTACTTC.

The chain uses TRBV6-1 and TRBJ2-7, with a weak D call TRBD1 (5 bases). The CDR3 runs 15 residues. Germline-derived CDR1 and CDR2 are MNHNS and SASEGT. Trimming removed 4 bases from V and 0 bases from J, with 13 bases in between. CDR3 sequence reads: CASSGGISHSYEQYF. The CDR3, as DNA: TGTGCCAGCAGTGGGGGCATATCTCACTCCTACGAGCAGTACTTC.

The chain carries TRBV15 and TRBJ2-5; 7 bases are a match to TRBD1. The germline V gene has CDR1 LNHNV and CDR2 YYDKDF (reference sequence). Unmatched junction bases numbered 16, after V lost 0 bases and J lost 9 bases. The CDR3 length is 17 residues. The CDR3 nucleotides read TGTGCCACCAGCAGAGATCAGGGGGTGCCTTCCCAAGGGGCCCAGTACTTC. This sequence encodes CATSRDQGVPSQGAQYF.

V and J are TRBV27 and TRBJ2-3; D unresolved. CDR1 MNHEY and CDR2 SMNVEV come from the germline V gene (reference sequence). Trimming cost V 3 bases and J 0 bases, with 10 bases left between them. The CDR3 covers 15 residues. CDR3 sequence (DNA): TGTGCCAGCAGTTTTATAGGGTTTAGCACAGATACGCAGTATTTT. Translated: CASSFIGFSTDTQYF.